This entry features one TCR beta chain sequence. The count of this clone is one. This receptor's antigen is unknown. No per-base quality is available; no much larger clone lies one base away. This specimen belongs to a study of OX40 agonist ivuxolimab in advanced cancers. For the study in its entirety: Ivuxolimab was an agonistic, fully human IgG2 monoclonal antibody directed against OX40 (CD134), a costimulatory receptor. Intravenous ivuxolimab was administered to patients every 2 weeks at six dose levels: 0.01, 0.1, 0.3, 1.5, 3 and 10 mg/kg. Of the 50 or so patients in dose escalation, about 20 had hepatocellular carcinoma, about 15 had melanoma, 9 had renal cell carcinoma and 9 had head and neck cancer. A male proportion of about 79% and a mean age of approximately 61 years, ranging from about 23 to 90, were recorded for the dose-escalation cohort. Prior anti-PD-1, anti-PD-L1 or anti-CTLA-4 therapy was permitted, and about two fifths of dose-escalation patients had received checkpoint inhibitors. Partial responses occurred in three dose-escalation patients, of whom one had hepatocellular carcinoma and two had cutaneous melanoma. Peripheral TCRbeta sequencing aimed to test whether ivuxolimab altered TCR sequence diversity and caused clonal T-cell expansion. The paper covers the monotherapy dose-escalation part of the phase I ivuxolimab trial, which included N of about 56 patients.

Reading from cysteine to phenylalanine, the CDR3 counts 15 amino acids. The read is trimmed to its CDR3 DNA, 45 bases read in frame from base 1. The germline V gene (reference sequence) gives CDR1 as MNHNY and CDR2 as SVGAGI. After removal of 5 bases from V and 7 bases from J, the junction retains 9 bases not matched to a gene. Patients with a history of autoimmune disease or receiving systemic immunosuppression were excluded from the trial. Peripheral blood for TCR sequencing was collected from all dose cohorts at baseline, on cycle 4 day 1, and on cycle 7 day 1. The samples were drawn from a first-in-human, open-label, multicenter phase I dose-escalation trial of ivuxolimab. Adults with locally advanced or metastatic melanoma, renal cell carcinoma, hepatocellular carcinoma or head and neck squamous cell carcinoma were enrolled in the trial. CD4+ and CD8+ T cells were sorted separately from peripheral blood before TCR sequencing.

Beyond this particular receptor, the publication reports: Low levels of normalized T-cell clonal expansion were also seen in some patients who did not respond. After ivuxolimab, CD8+ T cells had more expanded clones than CD4+ T cells on average. Clonal expansion of both CD4+ and CD8+ blood T cells was observed from baseline to week 6 at doses 0.1 to 3.0 mg/kg. In the 0.1-3.0 mg/kg groups, partial responders were among the patients with the lowest normalized peripheral clonal expansion, particularly in CD8+ T cells. The antigen specificity of the clonally expanded peripheral T cells was not determined.

Genomic DNA was extracted from sorted cells for sequencing of the TCRbeta CDR3 region. The immunoSEQ Assay was used for sequencing of TCRbeta CDR3 regions. The table comes from immuneACCESS by way of TCRdb, which keeps in-frame sequences with V and J called. Part of the clones is missing from these tables; in studies checked, under half for an unresolved V gene and the rest for unknown reasons. Here the sample has some 75,000 clones; 80% to 85% occur a single time. Of the sample, roughly 2% is held by the ten largest clones. Recombination connected TRBV6-6 to TRBJ1-4; TRBD1 fits 8 bases in the junction. The sequenced sample was CD4+ or CD8+ T cells sorted from blood, obtained in a trial of the OX40 agonist ivuxolimab. The clonotype comes from an adult with an advanced solid tumor such as melanoma, head and neck, liver or kidney cancer. The encoded CDR3 is CASSLLTGEGEKLFF. The DNA sequence is TGTGCCAGCAGTCTACTGACAGGGGAGGGTGAAAAACTGTTTTTT.